A single sample is the source of the 17 T cell receptor beta chains below, sequenced in a study of OX40 agonist ivuxolimab in advanced cancers. Only in-frame clones appear in the TCRdb table, and some are missing; sequencing was by immunoSEQ multiplex PCR. The repertoire holds over 95,000 clones, with approximately 90% as singletons. Sequenced here: CD4+ or CD8+ T cells sorted from blood, sampled in a trial of the OX40 agonist ivuxolimab. All receptors come from an adult with an advanced solid tumor such as melanoma, head and neck, liver or kidney cancer.

CDR3 protein: CASSTAGWNTEAFF. In DNA form, the CDR3 reads TGTGCCAGTAGTACGGCAGGGTGGAACACTGAAGCTTTCTTT. The V gene is TRBV19, the J gene TRBJ1-1; D is possibly TRBD1 (5 bases). Germline CDR1 LNHDA, CDR2 SQIVND (reference sequence). V was clipped by 4 bases and J by 1 base, with 10 bases between them. This CDR3 spans 14 amino acids.

The chain couples TRBV6-6 to TRBJ2-7; 8 nucleotides agree with TRBD1. V gave up 8 bases and J gave up 7 bases; unmatched junction bases: 10. Germline CDR1 and CDR2: MNHNY and SVGAGI (reference sequence). The CDR3 runs to 13 residues. The CDR3 spells CASGDRTGWEQYF. The CDR3 DNA sequence: TGTGCCAGCGGGGATCGGACAGGGTGGGAGCAGTACTTC.

V is TRBV5-1 and J is TRBJ2-7; tentative D call: TRBD1 (5 bases). Germline CDR1 SGHRS, CDR2 YFSETQ. The CDR3 contains 15 residues. Trimming took 3 bases from V and 3 from J, leaving 16 bases between them. Written as DNA, the CDR3 is TGCGCCAGCAGCTCGCTTGCCGGACAAGACTACGAGCAGTACTTC. Protein product: CASSSLAGQDYEQYF.

The V call is TRBV30, the J call TRBJ1-2; D possibly corresponds to TRBD1 (6 bases). Germline V gene data show CDR1 as GTSNPN and CDR2 as SVGIG (reference sequence). This CDR3 is 12 amino acids long. V was cut by 5 bases and J by 8 bases, with 15 bases left in between. CDR3 nucleotides: TGTGCCTGGCTAGGACAGTTTATGGGCTACACCTTC. Protein sequence: CAWLGQFMGYTF. The full variable domain, rest sourced from reference TRBV30 and TRBJ1-2, is SQTIHQWPATLVQPVGSPLSLECTVEGTSNPNLYWYRQAAGRGLQLLFYSVGIGQISSEVPQNLSASRPQDRQFILSSKKLLLSDSGFYLCAWLGQFMGYTFGSGTRLTVV.

The V gene is TRBV7-9, the J gene TRBJ1-1; D perhaps matches TRBD1 (5 bases). This CDR3 contains 14 residues. CDR1 is SEHNR, CDR2 FQNEAQ, per germline (reference sequence). Trimming shortened V by 3 bases and J by 0 bases, and 8 bases separated the two germline ends. The CDR3 loop is CASSFQGMNTEAFF. The CDR3 DNA reads TGTGCCAGCAGCTTCCAGGGTATGAACACTGAAGCTTTCTTT.

The rearrangement joins TRBV19 to TRBJ2-5, with D perhaps matching TRBD1 (6 bases). V was trimmed by 3 bases and J by 2 bases, leaving 10 bases between them. CDR1 LNHDA and CDR2 SQIVND come from the germline V gene (reference sequence). The CDR3 contains 14 residues. In DNA form, the CDR3 reads TGTGCCAGTAGTATTGGGACACCTCAAGAGACCCAGTACTTC. This gives the protein CASSIGTPQETQYF.

This chain joins TRBV4-3 and TRBJ1-6, with D possibly TRBD1 on 6 matching bases. The V and J ends lost 0 bases and 7 bases respectively, with 13 bases between them. This CDR3 has 16 amino acids. The germline V gene has CDR1 LGHNA and CDR2 YSLEER. The CDR3 region is CASSQDFTGKNSPLHF. CDR3 in DNA: TGCGCCAGCAGCCAAGATTTTACAGGGAAAAATTCACCCCTCCACTTT.

This rearrangement joins TRBV7-2 to TRBJ2-5; TRBD2 matches at 11 bases. Germline assignment: CDR1 SGHTA and CDR2 FQGNSA. The CDR3 covers 19 residues. The J segment lost 4 bases and the V segment lost 5 bases, leaving 18 bases of the junction unmatched. CDR3 region: CASSQTSGVWMGDVETQYF. CDR3 coding DNA: TGTGCCAGCAGCCAGACTAGCGGGGTATGGATGGGGGATGTAGAGACCCAGTACTTC.

This chain uses TRBV9 with TRBJ2-1; no firm D call. Trimming pared 0 bases from V and 15 bases from J, leaving 13 bases between. CDR1 SGDLS and CDR2 YYNGEE come from the germline V gene. The length of the CDR3 is 12 residues. The CDR3 sequence is CASSVVEGRPFF. CDR3 nucleotide sequence: TGTGCCAGCAGCGTAGTGGAAGGCAGACCGTTCTTC.

The chain employs TRBV18 and TRBJ2-1; D unresolved. Germline values: CDR1 KGHSH, CDR2 LQKENI. The CDR3 runs 11 residues. Trimming shortened V by 2 bases and J by 7 bases, and 3 bases separated the two germline ends. CDR3 residues: CASSPGNEQFF. As DNA, the CDR3 is TGTGCCAGCTCACCAGGTAATGAGCAGTTCTTC.

This chain connects TRBV4-2 to TRBJ2-2, with D tentatively TRBD2 (5 bases). The CDR3 loop spans 16 amino acids. Trimming cost V 0 bases and J 6 bases, with 14 bases left between them. Per the germline V gene, CDR1 is LGHNA and CDR2 is YNFKEQ. The CDR3 protein is CASSQDPGVEAGELFF. DNA of the CDR3: TGTGCCAGCAGCCAAGACCCCGGGGTAGAAGCCGGGGAGCTGTTTTTT.

The V gene is TRBV27, the J gene TRBJ2-1; D not certain. The CDR3 length is 12 residues. Germline-derived CDR1 and CDR2 are MNHEY and SMNVEV (reference sequence). Trimming took 5 bases from V and 13 from J, leaving 15 bases between them. As DNA, the CDR3 is TGTGCCAGCAGTAGCAATCTGGCTCCCCAGTTCTTC. It is translated as CASSSNLAPQFF.

The J gene is TRBJ1-1, the V gene TRBV4-2; TRBD1 matches 9 bases. In germline, CDR1 is LGHNA, CDR2 YNFKEQ. V lost 7 bases to trimming and J lost 5 bases; unmatched junction nucleotides: 8. There are 14 residues in the CDR3. The CDR3 protein is CASTLGQGGTEAFF. The CDR3 region has the DNA TGTGCCAGCACTCTGGGACAGGGAGGAACTGAAGCTTTCTTT.

The chain carries TRBV7-9 and TRBJ2-1, with D hard to call. CDR1 is SEHNR, CDR2 FQNEAQ, per germline (reference sequence). Trimming took off 3 bases at V and 6 bases at J, with 15 bases between the two ends. This CDR3 has 15 amino acids. The CDR3: CASSFSGSWSNEQFF. The CDR3 coding sequence is TGTGCCAGCAGCTTTTCCGGGTCCTGGTCCAATGAGCAGTTCTTC.

The chain has TRBV2 and TRBJ2-3; TRBD1 matches 8 bases. Per germline, CDR1 SNHLY and CDR2 FYNNEI. V trimming: 3 bases; J trimming: 6 bases; junction bases outside the gene matches: 8. This CDR3 contains 15 residues. The chain's CDR3 is CASSESQGARDTQYF. The DNA of the CDR3 is TGTGCCAGCAGTGAGTCGCAGGGGGCGCGGGATACGCAGTATTTT.

V usage is TRBV5-1 and J usage is TRBJ2-2; TRBD2 agrees at 7 bases. CDR3 length: 16 residues. The junction had 10 bases not matched to a gene; V was cut back by 5 bases and J by 3 bases. The germline V gene encodes CDR1 SGHRS and CDR2 YFSETQ. The CDR3 spells CASSIDRTSYTGELFF. The CDR3 DNA reads TGCGCCAGCAGTATCGATCGGACTAGTTACACCGGGGAGCTGTTTTTT.

V is TRBV7-9 and J is TRBJ1-5; D may be TRBD1 (6 bases). The germline V and J ends were trimmed by 1 base and 0 bases, with 13 bases remaining between them. CDR3 length equals 17 residues. Germline V lookup: CDR1 SEHNR, CDR2 FQNEAQ (reference sequence). CDR3 nucleotides: TGTGCCAGCAGCTTAGAGGGGGGCAGGGGTAGCAATCAGCCCCAGCATTTT. It encodes CASSLEGGRGSNQPQHF.